This entry is about one T cell receptor beta chain. The antigen is unknown. Per sorted-subset replicate PCR, input was approximately 210 ng DNA, representing 30,000 or so T cell genomes. Repertoires were generated with immunoSEQ multiplex PCR, while TCRdb's copy carries only in-frame clones and drops some. The sample has roughly 1.5 million clones, nearly 99% seen once. The sample comes from a study of shared clonotypes between healthy human individuals. Study findings and constraints: Sample collection involved blood only; tissue repertoires are likely different.

Sequencing was done on a sample of naive CD4+ T cells sorted from blood. Subset indicated: CD45RA+ positively selected. The sequence derives from a man aged 25-45 years in good health.

The CDR3 here is CASSPRFEGGTRTYEQYF. CDR3 bases: TGTGCCAGCAGTCCCCGGTTTGAGGGTGGGACTAGAACCTACGAGCAGTACTTC. The chain couples TRBV28 to TRBJ2-7, with TRBD2 matching 8 bases. Losses at the gene ends were 5 bases for V and 2 bases for J; bases not matched to a gene: 17. From germline, CDR1 is MDHEN and CDR2 SYDVKM. This CDR3 spans 18 amino acids. Full variable domain (missing parts from reference TRBV28 and TRBJ2-7): DVKVTQSSRYLVKRTGEKVFLECVQDMDHENMFWYRQDPGLGLRLIYFSYDVKMKEKGDIPEGYSVSREKKERFSLILESASTNQTSMYLCASSPRFEGGTRTYEQYFGPGTRLTVT.